This is a list of T cell receptor beta chains from one sample in a study of CD8+ T cells in alopecia areata. TCRdb's copy holds only in-frame clones and misses some; the assay was immunoSEQ multiplex PCR. The repertoire consists of about 160,000 clones, with around 87% occurring once and the leading ten covering roughly 16%. Specimen: CD8+ T cells sorted from blood, collected at week 0. These TCRs come from a human donor with alopecia areata. Each CDR3 is given without its conserved first and last residue. Each record gives: clone size, V gene, CDR3 protein. The size field is filled for only some rows; it gives once, few, many or a size class.

size: -
V: TRBV29-1
CDR3: NVALAGVVEQY

size: -
V: TRBV29-1
CDR3: SVEWPGLALEQY

size: -
V: TRBV19
CDR3: ASSRSALSSYNEQF

size: -
V: TRBV5-5
CDR3: ASSFQGLAGRTDTQY

size: -
V: TRBV5-8
CDR3: ASSFSGGRMDTQY

size: -
V: TRBV2
CDR3: ASSIKAGPNYYEQY

size: -
V: TRBV7-9
CDR3: ASSQSITGVQETQY

size: -
V: TRBV11-2
CDR3: ASSPPGEIYGYT

size: -
V: TRBV7-9
CDR3: ASSLGRGNTEAF

size: -
V: TRBV7-8
CDR3: ASSLEEGMNTEAF

size: -
V: TRBV7-9
CDR3: ASSSPILMNTEAF

size: -
V: TRBV7-9
CDR3: ASTWGGANVLT

size: -
V: TRBV9
CDR3: ASSATGGASYEQY

size: -
V: TRBV6-5
CDR3: ASKRDMNTEAF

size: -
V: TRBV9
CDR3: ASSTGSSGYT

size: -
V: TRBV13
CDR3: ASSLGQGASEQY

size: -
V: TRBV7-8
CDR3: ASSRDITYEQY

size: -
V: TRBV11-2
CDR3: ASSSRTGQETQY

size: -
V: TRBV4-1
CDR3: ASSLRQGGGEKLF

size: many
V: TRBV6-1
CDR3: ASSEQAGGSYNEQF